The 14 T cell receptor beta chains in this list originate from one sample, sequenced in a study of T cell responses to AZD1222 COVID-19 vaccine. The table came from immunoSEQ multiplex PCR; TCRdb's copy has only in-frame clones and leaves some out. Here the sample spans approximately 150,000 clones, roughly nine tenths being singletons. Sequencing used peripheral blood, obtained 28 days after the second AZD1222 dose. The receptors stem from an adult who received the AZD1222 COVID-19 vaccine.

The chain links TRBV4-3 to TRBJ1-1; 7 bases are a match to TRBD1. The CDR3 is 15 residues long. With 0 bases clipped from V and 3 bases from J, the junction kept 4 bases outside the gene matches. Germline CDR1 reads LGHNA; CDR2 reads YSLEER. CDR3 protein: CASSQDRGTYTEAFF. The CDR3 region has the DNA TGCGCCAGCAGCCAAGACAGGGGGACGTACACTGAAGCTTTCTTT.

The gene calls are TRBV19 and TRBJ2-7; 10 bases map to TRBD1. Germline loops: CDR1 LNHDA, CDR2 SQIVND (reference sequence). There are 14 residues in the CDR3. After removal of 4 bases from V and 3 bases from J, the junction contained 3 bases not matched to a gene. The CDR3 nucleotides read TGTGCCAGTAGTACCCGGACAGGGGGCTACGAGCAGTACTTC. Translated: CASSTRTGGYEQYF.

The chain uses TRBV30 and TRBJ2-7; D could derive from TRBD1 or TRBD2 (5 bases each). The germline V gene encodes CDR1 GTSNPN and CDR2 SVGIG (reference sequence). V was pared by 4 bases and J by 1 base, with 14 bases between. This CDR3 is built from 14 residues. The CDR3 DNA follows: TGTGCCTGGAACCGGGACCACCTTTCCTACGAGCAGTACTTC. Its protein product is CAWNRDHLSYEQYF.

The chain links TRBV4-1 to TRBJ1-2; 10 bases map to TRBD1. Germline CDR1 MGHRA, CDR2 YSYEKL. This CDR3 comprises 13 residues. V trimming: 4 bases; J trimming: 8 bases; junction bases outside the gene matches: 4. The CDR3 sequence is CASSPRTGGGYTF. DNA for the CDR3: TGCGCCAGCAGCCCCAGGACAGGGGGAGGCTACACCTTC.

V gene TRBV7-8 combines with J gene TRBJ2-1; no reliable D call. CDR1 and CDR2 (germline): SGHVS, FQNEAQ. The CDR3 sequence is 11 residues long. V lost 5 bases, J lost 10 bases, and 9 bases lay in between. The CDR3 DNA reads as TGTGCCAGCAGCCCAGCTGGAGAGCAGTTCTTC. This codes for CASSPAGEQFF. Complete variable domain (other parts from reference TRBV7-8 and TRBJ2-1): GAGVSQSPRYKVAKRGQDVALRCDPISGHVSLFWYQQALGQGPEFLTYFQNEAQLDKSGLPSDRFFAERPEGSVSTLKIQRTQQEDSAVYLCASSPAGEQFFGPGTRLTVL.

V is TRBV29-1 and J is TRBJ2-7; 9 bases agree with TRBD2. In germline, CDR1 is SQVTM, CDR2 ANQGSEA. J gave up 0 bases and V 4 bases, and 22 bases lay outside the gene matches. The CDR3 length is 20 residues. CDR3 sequence reads: CSVAPFRWGLAGLASYEQYF. As DNA, the CDR3 is TGCAGCGTTGCCCCCTTCCGGTGGGGGCTAGCGGGGCTAGCCTCCTACGAGCAGTACTTC.

The V and J genes are TRBV13 and TRBJ2-3, with D possibly being TRBD2 (6 bases). There are 15 residues in the CDR3. Germline V gene data show CDR1 as PRHDT and CDR2 as FYEKMQ (reference sequence). V was shortened by 0 bases and J by 0 bases, with 7 bases between the two germline ends. The DNA for the CDR3 is TGTGCCAGCAGCTTAGGCCTAGCGAGCACAGATACGCAGTATTTT. Its translation is CASSLGLASTDTQYF.

The J gene is TRBJ1-6, the V gene TRBV25-1, with D unclear. Germline V gives CDR1 MGHDK, CDR2 SYGVNS. CDR3 length: 14 residues. V was cut by 6 bases and J by 0 bases, with 6 bases left in between. This chain's CDR3 is CASRGSSYNSPLHF. The CDR3 DNA sequence: TGTGCCAGCAGAGGGAGCTCCTATAATTCACCCCTCCACTTT.

V usage is TRBV19 and J usage is TRBJ1-5; D is undetermined. Trimming took 5 bases from V and 2 from J, leaving 16 bases between them. Germline V lookup: CDR1 LNHDA, CDR2 SQIVND (reference sequence). This CDR3 region has 16 residues. The CDR3 DNA sequence: TGTGCCAGTAGTGAGAGGAAGCGCGCGGGCAATCAGCCCCAGCATTTT. Protein sequence: CASSERKRAGNQPQHF. Full variable domain (missing parts from reference TRBV19 and TRBJ1-5): DGGITQSPKYLFRKEGQNVTLSCEQNLNHDAMYWYRQDPGQGLRLIYYSQIVNDFQKGDIAEGYSVSREKKESFPLTVTSAQKNPTAFYLCASSERKRAGNQPQHFGDGTRLSIL.

V gene TRBV28 combines with J gene TRBJ1-5; D uncertain. Germline CDR1 reads MDHEN; CDR2 reads SYDVKM. Deletions cut 7 bases from V and 6 bases from J, with 10 bases between. The CDR3 loop spans 12 amino acids. CDR3 in amino acids: CASKEDGQPQHF. In DNA form, the CDR3 reads TGTGCCAGCAAGGAGGACGGTCAGCCCCAGCATTTT.

J is TRBJ2-3 and V is TRBV5-6, with D unresolved. CDR3 size: 15 residues. Germline CDR1 is SGHDT and CDR2 is YYEEEE. Trimming stripped 4 bases from V and 2 bases from J, with 14 bases between. This CDR3 reads CASSPYIGTTDTQYF. CDR3 in DNA: TGTGCCAGCAGCCCTTACATCGGAACCACAGATACGCAGTATTTT.

The chain carries TRBV29-1 and TRBJ2-3; 8 bases are a match to TRBD2. J lost 4 bases, V lost 8 bases, and 11 bases had no gene match. The CDR3 has 14 residues. Germline CDR1 SQVTM, CDR2 ANQGSEA. In nucleotides, the CDR3 is TGCAGCCAAAGGGGTAGCGGGAAAGCAGATACGCAGTATTTT. It codes for CSQRGSGKADTQYF.

The count of this clone is one. The rearrangement joins TRBV30 to TRBJ1-2, with no clear D. With 0 bases removed from V and 5 bases from J, the gap between germline ends came to 4 bases. The CDR3 has 11 residues. CDR1 is GTSNPN and CDR2 is SVGIG in the germline V gene (reference sequence). CDR3 in amino acids: CAWSVGYGYTF. For the CDR3, the DNA is TGTGCCTGGAGTGTAGGGTATGGCTACACCTTC.

This clone was seen just once. V is TRBV21-1 and J is TRBJ1-1; TRBD1, the D gene given by the table, was not confirmed from the DNA. TRBV21-1 corresponds to a pseudogene. The CDR3 has 15 amino acids. CDR3 protein: CASSKTTPLNTEAFF. The CDR3 nucleotides read TGTGCCAGCAGCAAGACGACACCTTTGAACACTGAAGCTTTCTTT.